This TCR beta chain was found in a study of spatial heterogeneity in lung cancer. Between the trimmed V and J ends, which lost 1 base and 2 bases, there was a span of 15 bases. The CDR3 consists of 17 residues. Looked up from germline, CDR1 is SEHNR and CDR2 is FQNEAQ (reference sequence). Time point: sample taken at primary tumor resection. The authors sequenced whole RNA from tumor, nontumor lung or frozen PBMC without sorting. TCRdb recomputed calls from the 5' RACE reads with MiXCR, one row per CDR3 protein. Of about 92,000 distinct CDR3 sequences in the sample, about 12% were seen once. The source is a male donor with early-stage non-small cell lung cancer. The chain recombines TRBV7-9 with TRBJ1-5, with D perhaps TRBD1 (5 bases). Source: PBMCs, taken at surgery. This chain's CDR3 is CASSLVMGEPGNQPQHF. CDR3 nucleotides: TGTGCCAGCAGCTTAGTGATGGGGGAGCCCGGCAATCAGCCCCAGCATTTT.